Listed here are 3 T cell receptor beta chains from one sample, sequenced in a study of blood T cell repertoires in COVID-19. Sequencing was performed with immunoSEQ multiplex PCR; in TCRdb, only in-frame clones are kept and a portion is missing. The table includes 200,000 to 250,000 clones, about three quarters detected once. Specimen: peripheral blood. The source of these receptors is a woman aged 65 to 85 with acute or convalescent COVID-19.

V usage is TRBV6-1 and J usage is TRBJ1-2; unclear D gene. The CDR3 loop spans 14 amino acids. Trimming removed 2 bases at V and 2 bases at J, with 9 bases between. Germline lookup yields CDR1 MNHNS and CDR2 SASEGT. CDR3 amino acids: CASSERVRNYGYTF. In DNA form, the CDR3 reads TGTGCCAGCAGTGAACGGGTGCGGAACTATGGCTACACCTTC.

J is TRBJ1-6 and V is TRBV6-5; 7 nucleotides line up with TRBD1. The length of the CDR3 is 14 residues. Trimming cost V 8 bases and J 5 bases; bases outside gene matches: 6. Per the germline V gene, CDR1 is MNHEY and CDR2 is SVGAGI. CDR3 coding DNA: TGTGCCAGCTCGAACAGGGGACATAATTCACCCCTCCACTTT. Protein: CASSNRGHNSPLHF.

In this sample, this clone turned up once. The CDR3, as DNA: TGTGCCAGTCAGACAGGGCTTCGATCGGAAGAGACCCAGTACTTC. It specifies CASQTGLRSEETQYF. This chain uses TRBV2 with TRBJ2-5; 7 bases align to TRBD1. This CDR3 comprises 15 residues. From germline, CDR1 is SNHLY and CDR2 FYNNEI. J was trimmed by 3 bases and V by 9 bases; bases with no gene match: 13.